This paragraph covers one T cell receptor (beta chain) sequence. Its antigen is undetermined. Trimming removed 0 bases from V and 3 bases from J, with 8 bases in between. Germline V gene lookup returns CDR1 MNHEY and CDR2 SVGAGI. The CDR3 contains 14 residues. Amplification used 60 Vbeta primers and 13 Jbeta primers. Sequencing used immunoSEQ multiplex PCR; TCRdb keeps in-frame clones, though not all of them. Of 200,000 to 250,000 clones in the sample, around 86% are singletons; the top ten hold more than 8.5%. The data are from a study of cytomegalovirus exposure and HLA in healthy donors. General study points: Most CMV-associated TCR beta chains were later found to appear HLA-restricted. Analysis performed later found 16,951 TCR beta sequences associated with HLA alleles at 0.05 false discovery rate. Owing to their indistinguishability, certain V segments, notably TRBV6-2 and TRBV6-3, were excluded.

Sequences were obtained from PBMCs. The rearrangement links TRBV6-5 to TRBJ1-1; TRBD1 is a possible D gene (5 bases). This TCR came from a woman aged 50 to 65 in good health and CMV-seropositive. The CDR3 sequence is CASSYSQGYTEAFF. CDR3 bases: TGTGCCAGCAGTTACTCGCAGGGCTACACTGAAGCTTTCTTT.